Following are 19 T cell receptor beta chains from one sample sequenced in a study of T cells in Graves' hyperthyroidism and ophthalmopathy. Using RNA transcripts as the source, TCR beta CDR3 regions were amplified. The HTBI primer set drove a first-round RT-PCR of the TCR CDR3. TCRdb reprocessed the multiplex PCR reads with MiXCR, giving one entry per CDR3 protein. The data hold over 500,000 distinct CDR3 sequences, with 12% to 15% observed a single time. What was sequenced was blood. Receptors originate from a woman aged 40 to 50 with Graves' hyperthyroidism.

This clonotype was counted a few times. The CDR3 DNA follows: TGTGCCAGCAGAAGGGTGAATGAGCAGTTCTTC. Its translation is CASRRVNEQFF. The chain recombines TRBV28 with TRBJ2-1; D gene uncertain. V lost 6 bases, J lost 7 bases, and 7 bases lay in between. The germline V gene has CDR1 MDHEN and CDR2 SYDVKM. This CDR3 is 11 amino acids long.

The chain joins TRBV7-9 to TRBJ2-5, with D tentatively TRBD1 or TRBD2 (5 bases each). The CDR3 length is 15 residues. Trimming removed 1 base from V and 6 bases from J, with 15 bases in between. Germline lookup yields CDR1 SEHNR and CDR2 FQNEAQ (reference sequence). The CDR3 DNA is TGTGCCAGCAGCTTAGATTATATGGGGGTACAGACCCAGTACTTC. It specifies CASSLDYMGVQTQYF.

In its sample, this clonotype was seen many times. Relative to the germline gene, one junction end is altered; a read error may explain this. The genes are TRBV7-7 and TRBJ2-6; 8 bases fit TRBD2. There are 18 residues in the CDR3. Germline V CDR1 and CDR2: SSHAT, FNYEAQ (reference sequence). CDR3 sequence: CASSPDLAGPSGANVLTF. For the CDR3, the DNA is TGTGCTAGCAGCCCTGACTTAGCGGGACCTTCTGGGGCCAACGTCCTGACTTTC.

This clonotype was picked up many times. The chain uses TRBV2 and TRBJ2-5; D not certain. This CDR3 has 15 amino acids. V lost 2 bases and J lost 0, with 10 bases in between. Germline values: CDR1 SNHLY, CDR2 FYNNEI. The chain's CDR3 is CASSERPLNQETQYF. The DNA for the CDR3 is TGTGCCAGCAGTGAACGCCCTTTGAACCAAGAGACCCAGTACTTC.

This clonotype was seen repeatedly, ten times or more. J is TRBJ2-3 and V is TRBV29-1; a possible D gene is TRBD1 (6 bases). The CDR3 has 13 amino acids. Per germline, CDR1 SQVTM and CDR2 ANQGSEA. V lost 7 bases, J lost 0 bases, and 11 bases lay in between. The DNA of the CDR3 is TGCAGCGCCGGGACAAGTAGCACAGATACGCAGTATTTT. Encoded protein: CSAGTSSTDTQYF.

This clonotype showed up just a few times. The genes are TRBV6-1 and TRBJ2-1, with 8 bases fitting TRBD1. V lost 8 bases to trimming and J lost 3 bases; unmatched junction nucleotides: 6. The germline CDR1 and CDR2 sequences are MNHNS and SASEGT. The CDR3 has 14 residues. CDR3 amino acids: CASGRDRFYNEQFF. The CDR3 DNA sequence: TGTGCCAGCGGCCGGGACAGGTTCTACAATGAGCAGTTCTTC.

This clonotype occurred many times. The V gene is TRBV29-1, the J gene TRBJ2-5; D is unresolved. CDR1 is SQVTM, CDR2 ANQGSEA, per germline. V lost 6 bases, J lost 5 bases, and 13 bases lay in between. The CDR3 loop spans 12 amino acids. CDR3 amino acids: CSVNSLWETQYF. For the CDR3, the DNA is TGCAGCGTAAATAGCCTTTGGGAGACCCAGTACTTC.

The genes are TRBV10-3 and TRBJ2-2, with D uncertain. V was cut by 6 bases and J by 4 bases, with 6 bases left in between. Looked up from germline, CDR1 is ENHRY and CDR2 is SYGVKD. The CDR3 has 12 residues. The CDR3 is CAIRRPTGELFF. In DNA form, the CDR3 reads TGTGCCATCAGGCGACCCACCGGGGAGCTGTTTTTT.

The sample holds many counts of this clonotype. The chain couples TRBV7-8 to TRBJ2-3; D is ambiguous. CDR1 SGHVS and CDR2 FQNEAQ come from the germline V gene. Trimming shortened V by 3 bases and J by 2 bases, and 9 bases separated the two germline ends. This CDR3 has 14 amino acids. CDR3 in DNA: TGTGCCAGCAGCTTTCAGGCAGCCACAGATACGCAGTATTTT. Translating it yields CASSFQAATDTQYF.

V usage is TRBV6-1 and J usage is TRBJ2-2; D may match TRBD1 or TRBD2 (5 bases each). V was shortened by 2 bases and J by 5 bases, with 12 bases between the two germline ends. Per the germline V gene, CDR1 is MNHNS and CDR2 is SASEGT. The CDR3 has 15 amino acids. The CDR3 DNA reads TGTGCCAGCAGTGAACAGGGAACGGGGACCGGGGAGCTGTTTTTT. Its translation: CASSEQGTGTGELFF.

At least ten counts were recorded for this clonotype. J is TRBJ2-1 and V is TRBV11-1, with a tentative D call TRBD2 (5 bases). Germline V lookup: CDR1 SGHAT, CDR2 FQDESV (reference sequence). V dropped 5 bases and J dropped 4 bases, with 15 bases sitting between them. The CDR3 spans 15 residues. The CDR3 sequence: CASSLPSGVYNEQFF. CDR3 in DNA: TGTGCCAGCAGCCTTCCGAGCGGAGTATACAATGAGCAGTTCTTC.

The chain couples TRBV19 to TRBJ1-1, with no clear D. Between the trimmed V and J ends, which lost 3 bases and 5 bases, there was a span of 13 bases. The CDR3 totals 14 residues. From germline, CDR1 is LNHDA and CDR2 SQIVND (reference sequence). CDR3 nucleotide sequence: TGTGCCAGTAGTATTTCGGCAGGAACTACTGAAGCTTTCTTT. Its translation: CASSISAGTTEAFF.

In DNA form, the CDR3 reads TGTGCCAGCAGTGGTAGCGGGAGGGTCTCCGAGCAGTACTTC. This sequence encodes CASSGSGRVSEQYF. The J gene is TRBJ2-7, the V gene TRBV12-3 or TRBV12-4; 11 positions agree with TRBD2. CDR3 length: 14 amino acids. Germline trimming cut 5 bases from V and 6 bases from J; bases unmatched to any gene: 6.

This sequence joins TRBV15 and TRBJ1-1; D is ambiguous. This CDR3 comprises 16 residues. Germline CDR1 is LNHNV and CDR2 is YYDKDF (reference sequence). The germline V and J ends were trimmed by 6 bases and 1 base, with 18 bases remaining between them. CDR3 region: CATSTLDGGKNTEAFF. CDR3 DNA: TGTGCCACCAGTACCCTAGATGGCGGAAAGAACACTGAAGCTTTCTTT.

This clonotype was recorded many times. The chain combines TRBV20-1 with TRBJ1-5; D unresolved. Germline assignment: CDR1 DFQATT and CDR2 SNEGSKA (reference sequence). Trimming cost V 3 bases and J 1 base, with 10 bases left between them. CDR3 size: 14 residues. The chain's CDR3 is CSASPPWSNQPQHF. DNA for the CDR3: TGCAGTGCTAGCCCTCCATGGAGCAATCAGCCCCAGCATTTT.

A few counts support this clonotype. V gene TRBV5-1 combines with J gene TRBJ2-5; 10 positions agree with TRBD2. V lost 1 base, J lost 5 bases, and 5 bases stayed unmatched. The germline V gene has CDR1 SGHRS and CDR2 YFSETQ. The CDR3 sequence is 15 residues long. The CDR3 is CASSLTSGIRETQYF. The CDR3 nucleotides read TGCGCCAGCAGCTTGACTAGCGGGATTCGGGAGACCCAGTACTTC. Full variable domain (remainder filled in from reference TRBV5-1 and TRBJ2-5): KAGVTQTPRYLIKTRGQQVTLSCSPISGHRSVSWYQQTPGQGLQFLFEYFSETQRNKGNFPGRFSGRQFSNSRSEMNVSTLELGDSALYLCASSLTSGIRETQYFGPGTRLLVL.

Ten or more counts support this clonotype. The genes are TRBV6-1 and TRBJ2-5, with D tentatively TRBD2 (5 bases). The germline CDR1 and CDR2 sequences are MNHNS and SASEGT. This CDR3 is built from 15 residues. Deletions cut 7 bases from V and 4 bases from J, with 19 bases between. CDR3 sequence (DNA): TGTGCCAGCAAGATTAGGTCCCCCGGAGGAGAGACCCAGTACTTC. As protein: CASKIRSPGGETQYF.

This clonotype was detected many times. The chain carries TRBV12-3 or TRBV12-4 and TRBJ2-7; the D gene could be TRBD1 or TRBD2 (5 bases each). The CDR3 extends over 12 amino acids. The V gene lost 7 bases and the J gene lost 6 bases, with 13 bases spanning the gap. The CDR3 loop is CASTLEGIEQYF. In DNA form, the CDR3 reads TGTGCCAGCACCCTTGAGGGGATCGAGCAGTACTTC.

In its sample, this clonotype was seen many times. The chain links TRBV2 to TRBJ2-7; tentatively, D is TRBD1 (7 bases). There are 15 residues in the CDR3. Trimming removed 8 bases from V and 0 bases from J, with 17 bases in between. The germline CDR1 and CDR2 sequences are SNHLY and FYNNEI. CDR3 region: CASLQWRDSSYEQYF. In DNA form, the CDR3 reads TGTGCCAGCCTGCAGTGGCGGGACAGCTCCTACGAGCAGTACTTC.